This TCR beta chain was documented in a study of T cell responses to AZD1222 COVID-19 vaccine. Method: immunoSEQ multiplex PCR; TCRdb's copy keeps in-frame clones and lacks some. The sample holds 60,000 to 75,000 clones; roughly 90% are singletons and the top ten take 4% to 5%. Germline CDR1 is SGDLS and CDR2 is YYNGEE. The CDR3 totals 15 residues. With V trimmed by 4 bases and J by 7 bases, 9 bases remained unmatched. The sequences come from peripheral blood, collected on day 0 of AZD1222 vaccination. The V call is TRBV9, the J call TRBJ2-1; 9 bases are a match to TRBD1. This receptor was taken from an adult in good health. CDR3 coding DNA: TGTGCCAGCAGCTCCGACAGGGGGGGGACTAATGAGCAGTTCTTC. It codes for CASSSDRGGTNEQFF.